This T cell receptor (beta chain) was recovered during a study of OX40 agonist ivuxolimab in advanced cancers. In the study overall: From roughly 23 to 85 years was the age range, with a mean of about 56 years, and roughly 80% were male. Prior checkpoint blockade (anti-PD-1, anti-PD-L1 or anti-CTLA-4) was permitted; 40% had it.

Assay used: immunoSEQ multiplex PCR; TCRdb lists only in-frame clones, some missing. The sample lists roughly 60,000 clones; approximately 86% were seen once. The sequencing used CD4+ or CD8+ T cells sorted from blood, collected in a trial of the OX40 agonist ivuxolimab. The TCR sequence derives from an adult with an advanced solid tumor such as melanoma, head and neck, liver or kidney cancer.

The CDR3 region has the DNA TGTGCCAGCGCCCCCGGAGGGAGCTCCTACAATGAGCAGTTCTTC. This codes for CASAPGGSSYNEQFF. This chain connects TRBV6-6 to TRBJ2-1, with D possibly being TRBD2 (6 bases). This CDR3 contains 15 residues. The germline V gene encodes CDR1 MNHNY and CDR2 SVGAGI (reference sequence). The germline V and J ends were trimmed by 8 bases and 0 bases, with 14 bases remaining between them.